These 27 T cell receptor beta chains were all obtained from the same sample, sequenced in a study of T-cell reconstitution after alpha-beta-depleted transplantation in children. TCRbeta library preparation incorporated unique molecular identifiers. TCRdb called the PCR reads again in MiXCR, with one record for every CDR3 protein. The sample has around 400,000 distinct CDR3 sequences, roughly 20% seen once. Sequencing used PBMCs from the stem cell graft donor, obtained from the stem cell graft. The source is a human donor who donated a stem cell graft to a child with acute myeloid leukemia.

This clonotype was counted many times. The chain joins TRBV12-3 or TRBV12-4 to TRBJ2-7; no firm D call. The CDR3 extends over 12 amino acids. V was cut by 5 bases and J by 7 bases, with 12 bases left in between. The DNA for the CDR3 is TGTGCCAGCAGTGAGCAGTGGCGGGAGCAGTACTTC. Translating it yields CASSEQWREQYF.

This clonotype was recorded a few times. V and J are TRBV12-3 or TRBV12-4 and TRBJ2-7; TRBD1 matches at 10 bases. V gave up 4 bases and J gave up 3 bases; unmatched junction bases: 3. This CDR3 has 14 residues. Here the CDR3 reads CASSSTGGFYEQYF. The DNA of the CDR3 is TGTGCCAGCAGTTCGACAGGGGGCTTCTACGAGCAGTACTTC.

This chain connects TRBV7-2 to TRBJ2-1; 9 nucleotides match TRBD2. The V gene's germline CDR1 is SGHTA and CDR2 FQGNSA. CDR3 length equals 15 residues. V trimming: 2 bases; J trimming: 8 bases; junction bases outside the gene matches: 7. The CDR3 DNA is TGTGCCAGCAGCTTAAAAGCGGGAGGTAACTATGAGCAGTTCTTC. It encodes CASSLKAGGNYEQFF.

This clonotype has only a few counts. V gene TRBV25-1 combines with J gene TRBJ2-1; 8 bases are shared with TRBD2. After removal of 5 bases from V and 7 bases from J, the junction contained 4 bases not matched to a gene. This CDR3 has 13 amino acids. The V gene's germline CDR1 is MGHDK and CDR2 SYGVNS. This chain's CDR3 is CASSSPGGNEQFF. For the CDR3, the DNA is TGTGCCAGCAGTAGCCCGGGGGGGAATGAGCAGTTCTTC.

V gene TRBV27 combines with J gene TRBJ2-3; D is perhaps TRBD2 (7 bases). Trimming left V 7 bases short and J 4 bases short, with 18 bases between. This CDR3 comprises 15 residues. CDR1 is MNHEY and CDR2 is SMNVEV in the germline V gene (reference sequence). CDR3 region: CASTPGGGTSDTQYF. The CDR3 nucleotides read TGTGCCAGCACCCCGGGGGGCGGGACGTCAGATACGCAGTATTTT.

Many counts were recorded for this clonotype. The V gene is TRBV12-3 or TRBV12-4, the J gene TRBJ2-3, with 8 bases matching TRBD2. The CDR3 runs to 14 residues. Germline trimming cut 1 base from V and 5 bases from J; bases unmatched to any gene: 2. CDR3 sequence reads: CASSLGLAGDTQYF. The CDR3 coding sequence is TGTGCCAGCAGTTTAGGTCTAGCGGGAGATACGCAGTATTTT.

V usage is TRBV19 and J usage is TRBJ2-5, with a tentative D call TRBD1 (6 bases). Germline V gives CDR1 LNHDA, CDR2 SQIVND (reference sequence). The V gene lost 5 bases and the J gene lost 3 bases, with 22 bases spanning the gap. This CDR3 comprises 17 residues. DNA of the CDR3: TGTGCCAGTAGTTCAACAGGGTCGGGTACTCTTAAAGAGACCCAGTACTTC. Translated, it gives CASSSTGSGTLKETQYF. The full variable domain, its missing parts supplied by reference TRBV19 and TRBJ2-5, is DGGITQSPKYLFRKEGQNVTLSCEQNLNHDAMYWYRQDPGQGLRLIYYSQIVNDFQKGDIAEGYSVSREKKESFPLTVTSAQKNPTAFYLCASSSTGSGTLKETQYFGPGTRLLVL.

The CDR3 region has the DNA TGTGCCAGCAGTTCCCATGAGGGCGCAACTAATGAAAAACTGTTTTTT. Residues: CASSSHEGATNEKLFF. This chain joins TRBV12-3 or TRBV12-4 and TRBJ1-4; D is unclear. Trimming stripped 4 bases from V and 0 bases from J, with 12 bases between. This CDR3 is 16 amino acids long.

The chain recombines TRBV7-9 with TRBJ2-7; no clear D. The germline V and J ends were trimmed by 5 bases and 7 bases, with 21 bases remaining between them. Germline assignment: CDR1 SEHNR and CDR2 FQNEAQ (reference sequence). This CDR3 spans 15 amino acids. This CDR3 reads CASSLERIPPSEQYF. CDR3 nucleotides: TGTGCCAGCAGCCTCGAAAGGATTCCTCCTAGTGAGCAGTACTTC.

This clonotype was detected many times. The J gene is TRBJ2-2, the V gene TRBV4-2; possibly TRBD2 for D (6 bases). The CDR3 has 15 amino acids. V shed 0 bases and J shed 5 bases, with 10 bases lying between them. Germline values: CDR1 LGHNA, CDR2 YNFKEQ. CDR3 protein: CASSQEEGGTGELFF. The CDR3 DNA reads as TGTGCCAGCAGCCAAGAAGAGGGAGGAACCGGGGAGCTGTTTTTT.

This clonotype was picked up a small number of times. V and J are TRBV25-1 and TRBJ2-1, with TRBD2 identical over 12 bases. After removal of 4 bases from V and 1 base from J, the junction contained 5 bases not matched to a gene. Germline assignment: CDR1 MGHDK and CDR2 SYGVNS. The CDR3 spans 17 residues. CDR3 coding DNA: TGTGCCAGCAGTGTACTAGCGGGAGGCCGGTCCTACAATGAGCAGTTCTTC. It codes for CASSVLAGGRSYNEQFF.

The V call is TRBV7-3, the J call TRBJ2-3; maybe TRBD2 (6 bases). The ends were cut back, 4 bases at V and 6 bases at J, with 11 bases in the middle. This CDR3 spans 13 amino acids. CDR1 SGHTA and CDR2 FQGTGA come from the germline V gene. Written as DNA, the CDR3 is TGTGCCAGCAGCTACGGGAGTACCGATACGCAGTATTTT. Translating gives CASSYGSTDTQYF.

The gene calls are TRBV15 and TRBJ2-7; 10 bases line up with TRBD1. The CDR3 is made up of 15 amino acids. The V segment lost 4 bases and the J segment 4 bases; nucleotides outside the gene matches: 7. CDR1 is LNHNV and CDR2 is YYDKDF in the germline V gene (reference sequence). Here the CDR3 reads CATSIARDRGYEQYF. CDR3 sequence (DNA): TGTGCCACCAGCATTGCGAGGGACAGGGGATACGAGCAGTACTTC.

This clonotype was detected many times. This sequence joins TRBV24-1 and TRBJ2-1, with D unresolved. Trimming took off 9 bases at V and 3 bases at J, with 5 bases between the two ends. CDR3 length: 11 amino acids. Per the germline V gene, CDR1 is KGHDR and CDR2 is SFDVKD. CDR3 in amino acids: CATGNYNEQFF. CDR3 sequence (DNA): TGTGCCACCGGAAACTACAATGAGCAGTTCTTC.

This clonotype showed up just a few times. The chain employs TRBV2 and TRBJ2-3; 15 positions agree with TRBD2. Germline CDR1 is SNHLY and CDR2 is FYNNEI. J was trimmed by 4 bases and V by 7 bases; bases with no gene match: 9. This CDR3 region has 17 residues. The CDR3 DNA follows: TGTGCCAGCATCGGGACTAGCGGGAGGATTCCCCCAGATACGCAGTATTTT. Translated: CASIGTSGRIPPDTQYF.

This clonotype was recorded many times. The genes are TRBV20-1 and TRBJ2-1; TRBD2 matches 11 bases. The germline V gene has CDR1 DFQATT and CDR2 SNEGSKA (reference sequence). After removal of 5 bases from V and 8 bases from J, the junction contained 8 bases not matched to a gene. CDR3 size: 14 residues. CDR3 sequence reads: CSAVTSGSVDEQFF. CDR3 nucleotides: TGCAGTGCTGTAACTAGCGGGAGTGTGGATGAGCAGTTCTTC.

The chain is built from TRBV19 and TRBJ2-7; perhaps TRBD2 as D (7 bases). V was cut by 5 bases and J by 5 bases, with 13 bases left in between. CDR1 and CDR2 from the germline V gene are LNHDA and SQIVND (reference sequence). CDR3 length: 13 amino acids. The CDR3 region has the DNA TGTGCCAGTAGTGGGGAGGGGGGCAACGAGCAGTACTTC. The encoded protein is CASSGEGGNEQYF.

The V gene is TRBV7-9, the J gene TRBJ2-1, with D tentatively TRBD2 (6 bases). The CDR3 has 16 residues. Per germline, CDR1 SEHNR and CDR2 FQNEAQ (reference sequence). Trimming cost V 7 bases and J 5 bases, with 21 bases left between them. CDR3 bases: TGTGCCAGCATCGAGGTTGGGACTCCCGAGGACAATGAGCAGTTCTTC. This gives the protein CASIEVGTPEDNEQFF.

This chain joins TRBV11-3 and TRBJ2-1; D may be TRBD2 (6 bases). This CDR3 spans 14 amino acids. CDR1 is SGHNT and CDR2 is YENEEA in the germline V gene. V gave up 5 bases and J gave up 9 bases, with 17 bases separating them. The CDR3 loop is CASSPGTVGPEQFF. CDR3 sequence (DNA): TGTGCCAGCAGCCCCGGGACTGTAGGCCCTGAGCAGTTCTTC.

This clonotype was counted ten times or more. CDR3 coding DNA: TGTGCCAGCAGCCGGACCGGGGAGGATGAGCAGTTCTTC. Its translation: CASSRTGEDEQFF. The chain joins TRBV6-5 to TRBJ2-1; a possible D gene is TRBD2 (6 bases). This CDR3 has 13 amino acids. From germline, CDR1 is MNHEY and CDR2 SVGAGI. The V end was cut by 6 bases, the J end by 8 bases, with 14 bases between.

V and J are TRBV12-3 or TRBV12-4 and TRBJ2-7, with a tentative D call TRBD1 (5 bases). The CDR3 is 15 amino acids. Trimming removed 1 base at V and 4 bases at J, with 14 bases between. Here the CDR3 DNA reads TGTGCCAGCAGTTTAGAGGGGATAGGGGATTACGAGCAGTACTTC. Translation: CASSLEGIGDYEQYF.

This clonotype was picked up a small number of times. The chain employs TRBV6-1 and TRBJ2-3; 10 nucleotides match TRBD2. Losses at the gene ends were 4 bases for V and 5 bases for J; bases not matched to a gene: 6. Germline CDR1 reads MNHNS; CDR2 reads SASEGT. This CDR3 has 15 residues. Here the CDR3 reads CASSAAGGPQDTQYF. The CDR3 DNA reads as TGTGCCAGCAGTGCAGCGGGAGGGCCCCAAGATACGCAGTATTTT.

V gene TRBV28 combines with J gene TRBJ2-1; 7 bases align to TRBD2. This CDR3 is 15 amino acids long. In germline, CDR1 is MDHEN, CDR2 SYDVKM. Trimming at V came to 1 base and at J to 7 bases, leaving 7 bases not matched to a gene. The CDR3 nucleotides read TGTGCCAGCAGTTTATATGCGGGAGCGGGGAATGAGCAGTTCTTC. This gives the protein CASSLYAGAGNEQFF. The full variable domain, its missing parts supplied by reference TRBV28 and TRBJ2-1, is DVKVTQSSRYLVKRTGEKVFLECVQDMDHENMFWYRQDPGLGLRLIYFSYDVKMKEKGDIPEGYSVSREKKERFSLILESASTNQTSMYLCASSLYAGAGNEQFFGPGTRLTVL.

The chain recombines TRBV5-1 with TRBJ2-5, with D possibly TRBD2 on 6 matching bases. The CDR3 covers 16 residues. Germline lookup yields CDR1 SGHRS and CDR2 YFSETQ. V was pared by 3 bases and J by 6 bases, with 21 bases between. The CDR3 DNA follows: TGCGCCAGCAGCTATTTACCGACTAGTAACGGGCAGACCCAGTACTTC. Its translation: CASSYLPTSNGQTQYF.

V usage is TRBV7-9 and J usage is TRBJ2-3, with D uncertain. V shed 5 bases and J shed 9 bases, with 12 bases lying between them. The CDR3 loop spans 12 amino acids. Germline values: CDR1 SEHNR, CDR2 FQNEAQ (reference sequence). In nucleotides, the CDR3 is TGTGCCAGCAGCGCAGTCAGTGGGACGCAGTATTTT. Translation: CASSAVSGTQYF.

This clonotype was seen more than once but under ten times. CDR3 sequence reads: CATSREREGTYEQYF. The CDR3 DNA sequence: TGTGCCACCAGCAGAGAGAGAGAAGGTACCTACGAGCAGTACTTC. J is TRBJ2-7 and V is TRBV15; D is unclear. The CDR3 consists of 15 residues. In germline, CDR1 is LNHNV, CDR2 YYDKDF (reference sequence). Trimming took 0 bases from V and 2 from J, leaving 11 bases between them.

This clonotype was counted only a few times. The genes are TRBV12-3 or TRBV12-4 and TRBJ2-6; maybe TRBD1 (5 bases). With 5 bases removed from V and 9 bases from J, the gap between germline ends came to 14 bases. The CDR3 spans 14 residues. This CDR3 is CASSVTGSGNVLTF. CDR3 bases: TGTGCCAGCAGTGTAACAGGTTCTGGCAACGTCCTGACTTTC.